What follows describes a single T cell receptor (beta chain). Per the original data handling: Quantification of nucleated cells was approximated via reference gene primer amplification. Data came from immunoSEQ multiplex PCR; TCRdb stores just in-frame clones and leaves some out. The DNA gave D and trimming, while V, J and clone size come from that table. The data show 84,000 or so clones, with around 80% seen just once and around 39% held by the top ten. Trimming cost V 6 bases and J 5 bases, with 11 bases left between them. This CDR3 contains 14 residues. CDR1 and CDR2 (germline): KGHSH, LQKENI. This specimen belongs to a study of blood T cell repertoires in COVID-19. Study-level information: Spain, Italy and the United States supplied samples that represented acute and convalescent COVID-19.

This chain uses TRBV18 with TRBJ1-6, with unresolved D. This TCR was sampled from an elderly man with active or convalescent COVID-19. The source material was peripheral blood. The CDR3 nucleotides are TGTGCCAGCTCCCCTAGGAATAATAATTCACCCCTCCACTTT. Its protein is CASSPRNNNSPLHF.